This TCR beta chain was identified in a study of Graves' ophthalmopathy and Graves' hyperthyroidism. Study-wide background: Peripheral blood (taken before any treatment) was collected at initial diagnosis.

For repertoire sequencing, the TCR beta CDR3 regions were amplified from RNA transcripts. Scientists carried out first-round RT-PCR using HTBI primers and then a second-round multiplex PCR. In TCRdb, the multiplex PCR reads were re-called with MiXCR into one record per CDR3 protein. The sample contains tens of thousands of distinct CDR3 sequences, roughly 50% of which appear only once. The diagnosis combined clinical symptoms, thyroxine, TRAb, thyroid ultrasound and orbital computed tomography scans. A few counts support this clonotype. The CDR3 is 12 residues long. V lost 4 bases to trimming and J lost 8 bases, with 8 bases between them. Germline V gene lookup returns CDR1 LNHNV and CDR2 YYDKDF (reference sequence).

The rearrangement joins TRBV15 to TRBJ1-4; D possibly corresponds to TRBD1 (5 bases). Material for sequencing was peripheral blood. The sequence was obtained from an adult woman with stable Graves' hyperthyroidism. The CDR3 DNA sequence: TGTGCCACCAGCAACGGGGGGGAAAAACTGTTTTTT. Amino acids: CATSNGGEKLFF.